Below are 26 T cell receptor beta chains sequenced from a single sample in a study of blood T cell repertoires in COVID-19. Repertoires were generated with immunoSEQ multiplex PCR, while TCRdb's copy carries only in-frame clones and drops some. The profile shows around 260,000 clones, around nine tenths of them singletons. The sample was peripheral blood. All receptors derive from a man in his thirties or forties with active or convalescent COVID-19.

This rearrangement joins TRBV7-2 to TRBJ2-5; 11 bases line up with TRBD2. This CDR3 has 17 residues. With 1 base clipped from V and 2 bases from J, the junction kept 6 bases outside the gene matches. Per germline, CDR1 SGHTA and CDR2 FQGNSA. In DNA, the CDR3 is TGTGCCAGCAGCTTAGTGGCTAGCGGGGGGTATCAAGAGACCCAGTACTTC. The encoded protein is CASSLVASGGYQETQYF.

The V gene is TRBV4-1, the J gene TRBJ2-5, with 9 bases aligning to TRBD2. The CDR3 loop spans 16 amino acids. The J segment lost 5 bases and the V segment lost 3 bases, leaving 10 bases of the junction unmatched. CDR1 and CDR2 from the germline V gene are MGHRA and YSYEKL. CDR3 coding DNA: TGCGCCAGCAGCCAGCGGTTTAACAGCGGGGGGGAGACCCAGTACTTC. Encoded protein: CASSQRFNSGGETQYF.

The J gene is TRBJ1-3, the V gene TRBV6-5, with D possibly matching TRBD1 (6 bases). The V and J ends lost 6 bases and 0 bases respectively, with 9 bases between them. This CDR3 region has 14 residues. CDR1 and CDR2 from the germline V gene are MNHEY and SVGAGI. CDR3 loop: CASSMTGSGNTIYF. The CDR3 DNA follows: TGTGCCAGCAGCATGACAGGCTCTGGAAACACCATATATTTT.

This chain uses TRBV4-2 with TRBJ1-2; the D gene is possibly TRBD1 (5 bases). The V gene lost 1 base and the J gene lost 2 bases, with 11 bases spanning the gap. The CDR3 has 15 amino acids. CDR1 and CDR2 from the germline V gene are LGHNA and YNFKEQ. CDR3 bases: TGTGCCAGCAGCCAAGTTGTGACAGCGAACTATGGCTACACCTTC. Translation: CASSQVVTANYGYTF.

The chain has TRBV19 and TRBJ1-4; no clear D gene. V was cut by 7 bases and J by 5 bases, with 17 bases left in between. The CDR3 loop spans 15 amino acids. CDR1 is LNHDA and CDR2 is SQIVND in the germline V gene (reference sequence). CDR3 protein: CASKKASTGNEKLFF. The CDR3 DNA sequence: TGTGCCAGTAAAAAGGCCTCAACGGGAAATGAAAAACTGTTTTTT.

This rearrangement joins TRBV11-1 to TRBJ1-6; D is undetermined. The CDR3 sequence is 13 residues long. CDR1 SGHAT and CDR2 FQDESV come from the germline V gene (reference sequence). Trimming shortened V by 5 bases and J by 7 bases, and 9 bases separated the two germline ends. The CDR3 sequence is CASSNPENSPLHF. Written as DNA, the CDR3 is TGTGCCAGCAGCAACCCCGAGAATTCACCCCTCCACTTT.

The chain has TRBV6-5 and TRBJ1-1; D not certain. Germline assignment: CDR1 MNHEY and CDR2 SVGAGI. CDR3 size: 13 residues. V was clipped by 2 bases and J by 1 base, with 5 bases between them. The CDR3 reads CASSYEGNTEAFF. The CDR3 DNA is TGTGCCAGCAGTTACGAGGGGAACACTGAAGCTTTCTTT.

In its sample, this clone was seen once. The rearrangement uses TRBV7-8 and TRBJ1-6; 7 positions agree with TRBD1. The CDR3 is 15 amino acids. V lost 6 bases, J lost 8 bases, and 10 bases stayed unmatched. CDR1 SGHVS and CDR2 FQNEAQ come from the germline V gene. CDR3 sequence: CASSWGDRADSPLHF. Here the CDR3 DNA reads TGTGCCAGCAGTTGGGGGGACAGAGCTGATTCACCCCTCCACTTT. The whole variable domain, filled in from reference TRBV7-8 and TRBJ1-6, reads GAGVSQSPRYKVAKRGQDVALRCDPISGHVSLFWYQQALGQGPEFLTYFQNEAQLDKSGLPSDRFFAERPEGSVSTLKIQRTQQEDSAVYLCASSWGDRADSPLHFGNGTRLTVT.

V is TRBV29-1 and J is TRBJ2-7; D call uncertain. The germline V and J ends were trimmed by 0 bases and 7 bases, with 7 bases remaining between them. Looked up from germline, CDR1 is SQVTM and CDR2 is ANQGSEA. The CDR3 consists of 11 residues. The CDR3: CSVEDLMEQYF. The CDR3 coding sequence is TGCAGCGTTGAAGATCTAATGGAGCAGTACTTC.

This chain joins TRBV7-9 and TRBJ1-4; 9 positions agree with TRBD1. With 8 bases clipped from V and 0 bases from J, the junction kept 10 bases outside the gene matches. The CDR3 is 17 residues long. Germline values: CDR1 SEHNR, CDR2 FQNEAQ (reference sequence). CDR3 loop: CASDRAGQGATNEKLFF. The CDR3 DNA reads TGTGCCAGCGACCGAGCGGGACAGGGCGCAACTAATGAAAAACTGTTTTTT.

The CDR3 here is CASTKGGGKNEQFF. The CDR3 DNA reads TGTGCCAGCACCAAAGGGGGGGGGAAAAATGAGCAGTTCTTC. The chain has TRBV6-5 and TRBJ2-1, with a tentative D call TRBD2 (7 bases). In germline, CDR1 is MNHEY, CDR2 SVGAGI. The CDR3 is 14 residues long. V was clipped by 7 bases and J by 7 bases, with 17 bases between them.

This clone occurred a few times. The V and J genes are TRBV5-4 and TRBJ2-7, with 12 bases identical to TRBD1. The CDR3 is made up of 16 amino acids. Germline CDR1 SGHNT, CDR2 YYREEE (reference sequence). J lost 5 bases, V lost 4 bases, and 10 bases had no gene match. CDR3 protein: CASSDSGTGGLHEQYF. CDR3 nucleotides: TGTGCCAGCAGCGACTCCGGGACAGGGGGCCTCCACGAGCAGTACTTC.

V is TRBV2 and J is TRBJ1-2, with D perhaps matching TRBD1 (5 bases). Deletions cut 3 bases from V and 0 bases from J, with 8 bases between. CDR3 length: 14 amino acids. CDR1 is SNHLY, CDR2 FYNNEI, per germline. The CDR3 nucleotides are TGTGCCAGCAGTGAGGGGGGGACTAACTATGGCTACACCTTC. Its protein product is CASSEGGTNYGYTF.

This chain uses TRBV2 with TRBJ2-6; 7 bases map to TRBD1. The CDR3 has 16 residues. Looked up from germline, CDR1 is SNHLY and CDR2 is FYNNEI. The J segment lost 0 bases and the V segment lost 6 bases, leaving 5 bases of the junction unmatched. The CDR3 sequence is CASRGQVGSGANVLTF. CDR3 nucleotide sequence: TGTGCCAGCAGAGGACAGGTGGGCTCTGGGGCCAACGTCCTGACTTTC.

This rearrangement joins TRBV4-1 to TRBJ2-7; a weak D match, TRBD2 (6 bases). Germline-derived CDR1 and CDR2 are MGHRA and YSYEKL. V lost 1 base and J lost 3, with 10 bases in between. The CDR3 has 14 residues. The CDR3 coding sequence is TGCGCCAGCAGCCAAGGGCAGGGACTCTACGAGCAGTACTTC. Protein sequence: CASSQGQGLYEQYF.

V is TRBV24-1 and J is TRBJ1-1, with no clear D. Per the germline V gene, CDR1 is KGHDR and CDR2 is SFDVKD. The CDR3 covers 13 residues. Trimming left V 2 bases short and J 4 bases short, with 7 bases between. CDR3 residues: CATSDSAGTEAFF. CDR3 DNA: TGTGCCACCAGTGATTCCGCGGGCACTGAAGCTTTCTTT.

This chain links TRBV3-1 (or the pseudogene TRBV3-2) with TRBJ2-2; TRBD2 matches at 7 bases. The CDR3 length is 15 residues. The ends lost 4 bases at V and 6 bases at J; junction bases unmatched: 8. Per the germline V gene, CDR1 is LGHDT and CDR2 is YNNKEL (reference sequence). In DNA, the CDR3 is TGTGCCAGCAGCCTAAAAGCTAGCGGCTCCGGGGAGCTGTTTTTT. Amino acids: CASSLKASGSGELFF.

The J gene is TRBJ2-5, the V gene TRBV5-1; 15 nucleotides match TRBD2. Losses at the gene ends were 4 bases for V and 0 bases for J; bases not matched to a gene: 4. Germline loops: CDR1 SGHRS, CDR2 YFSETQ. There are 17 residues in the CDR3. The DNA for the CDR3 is TGCGCCAGCAGCCAAGGGACTAGCGGGGGGTACCAAGAGACCCAGTACTTC. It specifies CASSQGTSGGYQETQYF.

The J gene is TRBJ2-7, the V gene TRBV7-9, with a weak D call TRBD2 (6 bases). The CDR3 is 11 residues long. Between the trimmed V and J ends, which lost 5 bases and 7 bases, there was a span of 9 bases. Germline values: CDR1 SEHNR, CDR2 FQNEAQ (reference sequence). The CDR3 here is CASSNGGEQYF. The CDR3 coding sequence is TGTGCCAGCAGCAACGGGGGAGAGCAGTACTTC.

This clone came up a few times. CDR3 in DNA: TGTGCCAGCAGTGCACAGGGGGTTGACGAGCAGTACTTC. It specifies CASSAQGVDEQYF. The gene calls are TRBV25-1 and TRBJ2-7; 8 bases map to TRBD1. The J segment lost 5 bases and the V segment lost 4 bases, leaving 4 bases of the junction unmatched. This CDR3 spans 13 amino acids. Germline CDR1 is MGHDK and CDR2 is SYGVNS.

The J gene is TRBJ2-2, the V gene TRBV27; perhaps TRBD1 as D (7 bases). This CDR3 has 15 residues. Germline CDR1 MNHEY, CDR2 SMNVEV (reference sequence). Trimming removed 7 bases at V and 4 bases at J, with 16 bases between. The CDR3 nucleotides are TGTGCCAGCACTGCGGAGGGGGCGCCCACCGGGGAGCTGTTTTTT. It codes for CASTAEGAPTGELFF.

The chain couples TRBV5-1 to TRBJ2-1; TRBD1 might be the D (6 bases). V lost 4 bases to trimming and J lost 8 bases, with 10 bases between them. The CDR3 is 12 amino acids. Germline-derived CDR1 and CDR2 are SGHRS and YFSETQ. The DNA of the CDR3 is TGCGCCAGCAGCCCGAACAGGGATGAGCAGTTCTTC. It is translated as CASSPNRDEQFF.

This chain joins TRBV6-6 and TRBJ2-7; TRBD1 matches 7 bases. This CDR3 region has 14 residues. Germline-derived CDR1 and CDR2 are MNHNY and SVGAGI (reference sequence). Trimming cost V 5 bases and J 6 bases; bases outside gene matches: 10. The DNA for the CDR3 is TGTGCCAGCAGTAACACGGAGACAGGGCGCGAGCAGTACTTC. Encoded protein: CASSNTETGREQYF.

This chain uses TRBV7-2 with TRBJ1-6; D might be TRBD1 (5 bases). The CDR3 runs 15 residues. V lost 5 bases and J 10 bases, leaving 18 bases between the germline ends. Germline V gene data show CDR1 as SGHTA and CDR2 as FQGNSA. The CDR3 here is CASSPGVGLPSPLHF. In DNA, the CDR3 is TGTGCCAGCAGCCCGGGGGTAGGGCTGCCCTCACCCCTCCACTTT.

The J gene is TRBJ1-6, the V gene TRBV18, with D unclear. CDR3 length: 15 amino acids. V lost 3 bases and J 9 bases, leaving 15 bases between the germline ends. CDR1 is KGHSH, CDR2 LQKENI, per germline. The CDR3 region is CASSPAAGSGSPLHF. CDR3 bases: TGTGCCAGCTCACCGGCGGCGGGGTCGGGTTCACCCCTCCACTTT.

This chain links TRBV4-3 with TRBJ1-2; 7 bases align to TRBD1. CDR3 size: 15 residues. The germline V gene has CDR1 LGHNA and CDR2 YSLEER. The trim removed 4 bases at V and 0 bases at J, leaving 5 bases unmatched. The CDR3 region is CASSPTGDPNYGYTF. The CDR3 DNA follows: TGCGCCAGCAGCCCCACAGGGGACCCTAACTATGGCTACACCTTC.